This T cell receptor beta chain was captured by sequencing in a study of CD8+ T cells in alopecia areata. Turning to the study itself: Tofacitinib was taken orally by treated patients, and the dose was 5 to 10 mg twice daily. Patients in the study were on tofacitinib for 6 to 18 months, then off it for 6 months.

Whole-study findings and limits: How baseline CD8+ expansion relates to response remains uncertain (there was one nonresponder).

This clone was observed a handful of times. Its antigen is not identified. As the sequencing template, cDNA was produced by extracting RNA and reverse transcribing it. Sequencing used immunoSEQ multiplex PCR; TCRdb keeps in-frame clones, though not all of them. The data contain about 140,000 clones, about 86% of them singletons. V lost 2 bases and J 6 bases, leaving 14 bases between the germline ends. This CDR3 region has 13 residues. The germline V gene has CDR1 SQVTM and CDR2 ANQGSEA. Described treatment: oral pan-JAK inhibitor, 5-10 mg twice daily. In alopecia areata patients, both lesional scalp punch biopsies and peripheral blood were collected.

The clonotype was recovered from a human donor with alopecia areata. Sequenced material: CD8+ T cells sorted from blood, taken at week 4, from a patient treated with tofacitinib. The chain links TRBV29-1 to TRBJ2-7; perhaps TRBD1 as D (5 bases). The CDR3 region is CSVERGIEGEQYF. CDR3 bases: TGCAGCGTTGAAAGGGGCATCGAAGGCGAGCAGTACTTC.